Listed here are 13 T cell receptor beta chains from one sample, sequenced in a study of blood T cell repertoires in COVID-19. Libraries were prepared by immunoSEQ multiplex PCR; TCRdb keeps only in-frame clonotypes and omits some of them. The data contain roughly 200,000 clones, 65% to 90% of them singletons. Sequencing input: PBMCs or T cells enriched from blood (not recorded which). These receptors all come from a woman aged 40 to 50 with acute COVID-19.

The chain combines TRBV2 with TRBJ2-1, with 10 bases identical to TRBD2. This CDR3 is built from 16 residues. Per the germline V gene, CDR1 is SNHLY and CDR2 is FYNNEI. V trimming: 6 bases; J trimming: 1 base; junction bases outside the gene matches: 6. CDR3 protein: CASRPLAGASYNEQFF. The DNA for the CDR3 is TGTGCCAGCAGACCCCTAGCGGGAGCTTCCTACAATGAGCAGTTCTTC.

The chain carries TRBV7-2 and TRBJ1-6, with TRBD1 matching 10 bases. CDR3 length: 17 residues. Per the germline V gene, CDR1 is SGHTA and CDR2 is FQGNSA. Trimming at V came to 1 base and at J to 7 bases, leaving 7 bases not matched to a gene. Written as DNA, the CDR3 is TGTGCCAGCAGCTTAGTGTGGACAGGGGGTCTAAATTCACCCCTCCACTTT. Its translation is CASSLVWTGGLNSPLHF.

V gene TRBV3-1 (or the pseudogene TRBV3-2) combines with J gene TRBJ2-7, with TRBD1 as a possible D gene (5 bases). V was shortened by 8 bases and J by 3 bases, with 20 bases between the two germline ends. This CDR3 has 15 residues. The germline CDR1 and CDR2 sequences are LGHDT and YNNKEL (reference sequence). CDR3 bases: TGTGCCAGCCACTTCCAGGGTACTCCACTCTACGAGCAGTACTTC. Protein product: CASHFQGTPLYEQYF.

This clone was seen more than once but under ten times. The rearrangement links TRBV14 to TRBJ2-1; TRBD1 is a possible D gene (6 bases). The CDR3 length is 13 residues. Trimming took 6 bases from V and 5 from J, leaving 11 bases between them. The germline CDR1 and CDR2 sequences are SGHDN and FVKESK. For the CDR3, the DNA is TGTGCCAGCAGGTACAGGGAGAACAATGAGCAGTTCTTC. As protein: CASRYRENNEQFF. The variable domain in full, with the rest retrieved from reference TRBV14 and TRBJ2-1, is EAGVTQFPSHSVIEKGQTVTLRCDPISGHDNLYWYRRVMGKEIKFLLHFVKESKQDESGMPNNRFLAERTGGTYSTLKVQPAELEDSGVYFCASRYRENNEQFFGPGTRLTVL.

The chain has TRBV6-5 and TRBJ2-5; 15 bases map to TRBD2. V lost 10 bases, J lost 6 bases, and 9 bases stayed unmatched. Germline values: CDR1 MNHEY, CDR2 SVGAGI. The CDR3 is 15 residues long. The CDR3 bases are TGTGCCACCCTAGGACTAGCGGGAGGGCCTCAGACCCAGTACTTC. Protein: CATLGLAGGPQTQYF.

The chain employs TRBV3-1 (or the pseudogene TRBV3-2) and TRBJ2-2; the D is unclear. This CDR3 is 14 amino acids long. The V and J ends lost 3 bases and 6 bases respectively, with 11 bases between them. CDR1 is LGHDT, CDR2 YNNKEL, per germline (reference sequence). The CDR3 DNA follows: TGTGCCAGCAGCCAGTCATTCCGGTCCGGGGAGCTGTTTTTT. This codes for CASSQSFRSGELFF.

This rearrangement joins TRBV20-1 to TRBJ2-5; D may be TRBD1 (5 bases). The germline V gene encodes CDR1 DFQATT and CDR2 SNEGSKA (reference sequence). The V gene lost 0 bases and the J gene lost 14 bases, with 13 bases spanning the gap. CDR3 length: 11 amino acids. The CDR3 sequence is CSARDLETAYF. The CDR3 nucleotides read TGCAGTGCTAGAGATCTGGAGACAGCCTACTTC.

This clone turned up a few times. The chain employs TRBV7-9 and TRBJ2-2; 10 bases fit TRBD1. The germline gives CDR1 SEHNR, CDR2 FQNEAQ (reference sequence). V lost 5 bases, J lost 4 bases, and 16 bases stayed unmatched. This CDR3 has 19 amino acids. The CDR3 region has the DNA TGTGCCAGCAGCGACCCCGGAGGACAGGGGGGGTCGCGCACCGGGGAGCTGTTTTTT. Residues: CASSDPGGQGGSRTGELFF.

The V gene is TRBV30, the J gene TRBJ1-2; D not certain. CDR3 size: 12 residues. The ends were cut back, 0 bases at V and 8 bases at J, with 10 bases in the middle. Germline-derived CDR1 and CDR2 are GTSNPN and SVGIG (reference sequence). CDR3 coding DNA: TGTGCCTGGAGTGTAGTAGCAGCGGGCTACACCTTC. It encodes CAWSVVAAGYTF.

This chain links TRBV14 with TRBJ2-7, with a tentative D call TRBD1 (5 bases). This CDR3 has 13 residues. Germline loops: CDR1 SGHDN, CDR2 FVKESK. The V end was cut by 4 bases, the J end by 6 bases, with 13 bases between. This chain's CDR3 is CASSRLGRGEQYF. In DNA, the CDR3 is TGTGCCAGCAGCCGATTAGGTAGGGGCGAGCAGTACTTC.

This chain uses TRBV28 with TRBJ2-7; D is possibly TRBD2 (5 bases). In germline, CDR1 is MDHEN, CDR2 SYDVKM. There are 13 residues in the CDR3. V was clipped by 3 bases and J by 5 bases, with 11 bases between them. The CDR3 region has the DNA TGTGCCAGCAGTTTCGAGGGATCCCACGAGCAGTACTTC. It is translated as CASSFEGSHEQYF.

CDR3 sequence reads: CASSLSIRGSGNTIYF. Written as DNA, the CDR3 is TGTGCCAGCAGTTTAAGCATACGAGGCTCTGGAAACACCATATATTTT. The chain links TRBV27 to TRBJ1-3, with no clear D. Germline V CDR1 and CDR2: MNHEY, SMNVEV (reference sequence). V was clipped by 2 bases and J by 0 bases, with 11 bases between them. This CDR3 spans 16 amino acids.

This chain uses TRBV7-8 with TRBJ1-5, with a possible D match to TRBD1 (5 bases). V gave up 0 bases and J gave up 2 bases, with 11 bases separating them. The germline V gene has CDR1 SGHVS and CDR2 FQNEAQ. The CDR3 is 16 residues long. The CDR3 bases are TGTGCCAGCAGCTTAGCGGGGACTCTGGGCAATCAGCCCCAGCATTTT. As protein: CASSLAGTLGNQPQHF.